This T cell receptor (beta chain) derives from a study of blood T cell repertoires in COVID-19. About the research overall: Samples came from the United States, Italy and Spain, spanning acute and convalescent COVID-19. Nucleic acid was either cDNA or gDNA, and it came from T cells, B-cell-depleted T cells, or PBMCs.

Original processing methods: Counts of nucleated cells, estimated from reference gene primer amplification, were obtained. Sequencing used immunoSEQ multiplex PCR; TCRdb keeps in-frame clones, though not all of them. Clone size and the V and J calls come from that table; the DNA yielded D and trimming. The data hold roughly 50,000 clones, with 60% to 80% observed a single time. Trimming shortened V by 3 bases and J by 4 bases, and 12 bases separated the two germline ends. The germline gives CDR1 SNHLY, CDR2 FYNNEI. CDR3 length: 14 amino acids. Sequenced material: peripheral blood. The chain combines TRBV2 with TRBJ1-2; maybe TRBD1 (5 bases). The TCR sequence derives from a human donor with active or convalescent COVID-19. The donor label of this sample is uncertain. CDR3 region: CASSEQGPSYGYTF. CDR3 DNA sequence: TGTGCCAGCAGTGAGCAGGGCCCCAGCTATGGCTACACCTTC.